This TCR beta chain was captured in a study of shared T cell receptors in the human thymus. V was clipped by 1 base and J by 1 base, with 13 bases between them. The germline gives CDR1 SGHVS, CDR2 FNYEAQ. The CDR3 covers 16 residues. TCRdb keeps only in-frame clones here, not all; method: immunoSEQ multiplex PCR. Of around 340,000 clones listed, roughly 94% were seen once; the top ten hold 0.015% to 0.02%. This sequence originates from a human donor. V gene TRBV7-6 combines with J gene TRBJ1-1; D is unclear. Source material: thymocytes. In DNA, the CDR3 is TGTGCCAGCAGCTTAGGGGCCGGTTTATCGAACACTGAAGCTTTCTTT. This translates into CASSLGAGLSNTEAFF.